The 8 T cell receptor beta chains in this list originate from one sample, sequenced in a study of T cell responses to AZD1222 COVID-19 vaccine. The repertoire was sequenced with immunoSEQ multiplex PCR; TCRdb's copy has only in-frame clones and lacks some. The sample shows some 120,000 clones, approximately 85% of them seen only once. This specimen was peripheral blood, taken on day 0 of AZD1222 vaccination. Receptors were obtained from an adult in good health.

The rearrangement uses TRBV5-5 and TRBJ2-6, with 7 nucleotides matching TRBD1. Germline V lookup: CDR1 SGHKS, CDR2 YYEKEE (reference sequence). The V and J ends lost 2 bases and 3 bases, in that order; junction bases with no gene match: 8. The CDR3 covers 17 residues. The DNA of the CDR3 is TGTGCCAGCAGCTTTCATGACAGGGCGGGTGGGGCCAACGTCCTGACTTTC. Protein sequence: CASSFHDRAGGANVLTF.

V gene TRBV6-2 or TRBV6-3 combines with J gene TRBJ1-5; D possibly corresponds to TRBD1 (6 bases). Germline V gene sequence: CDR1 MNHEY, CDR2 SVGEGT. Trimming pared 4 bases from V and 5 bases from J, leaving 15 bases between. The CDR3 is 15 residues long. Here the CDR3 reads CASSFEGVGDQPQHF. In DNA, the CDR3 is TGTGCCAGCAGTTTTGAGGGGGTGGGAGATCAGCCCCAGCATTTT.

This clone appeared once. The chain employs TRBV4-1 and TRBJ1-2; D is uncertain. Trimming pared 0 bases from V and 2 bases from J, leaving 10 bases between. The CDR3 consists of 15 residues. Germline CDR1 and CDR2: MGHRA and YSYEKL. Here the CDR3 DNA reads TGCGCCAGCAGCCAAGATCCCGCAGTCAACTATGGCTACACCTTC. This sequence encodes CASSQDPAVNYGYTF.

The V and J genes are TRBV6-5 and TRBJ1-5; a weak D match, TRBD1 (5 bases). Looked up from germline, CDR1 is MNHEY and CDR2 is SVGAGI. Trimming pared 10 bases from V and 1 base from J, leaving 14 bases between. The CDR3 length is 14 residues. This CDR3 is CATRGGGSNQPQHF. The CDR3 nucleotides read TGTGCCACCCGGGGGGGAGGAAGCAATCAGCCCCAGCATTTT.

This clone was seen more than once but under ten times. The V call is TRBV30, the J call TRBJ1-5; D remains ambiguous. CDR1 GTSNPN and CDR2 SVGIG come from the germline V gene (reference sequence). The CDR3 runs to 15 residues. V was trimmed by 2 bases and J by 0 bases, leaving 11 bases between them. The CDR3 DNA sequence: TGTGCCTGGAGTCGACACGATTCTAGCAATCAGCCCCAGCATTTT. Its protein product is CAWSRHDSSNQPQHF.

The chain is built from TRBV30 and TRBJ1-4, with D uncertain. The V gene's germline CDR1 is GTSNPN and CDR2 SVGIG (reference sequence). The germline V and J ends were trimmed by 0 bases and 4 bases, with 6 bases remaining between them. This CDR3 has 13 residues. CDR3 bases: TGTGCCTGGAGTGTCCAGAATAATGAAAAACTGTTTTTT. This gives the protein CAWSVQNNEKLFF.

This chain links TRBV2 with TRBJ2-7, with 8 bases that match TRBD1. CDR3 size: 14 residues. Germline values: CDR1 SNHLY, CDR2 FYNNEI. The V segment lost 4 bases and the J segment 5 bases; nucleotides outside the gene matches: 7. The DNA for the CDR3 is TGTGCCAGCAGTGGACAGGGGTTCGTAGACGAGCAGTACTTC. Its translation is CASSGQGFVDEQYF.

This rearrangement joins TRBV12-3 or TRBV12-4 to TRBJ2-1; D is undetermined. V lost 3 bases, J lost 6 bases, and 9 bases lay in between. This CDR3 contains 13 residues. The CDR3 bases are TGTGCCAGCAGTTTCGGGTCGTTCAATGAGCAGTTCTTC. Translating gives CASSFGSFNEQFF.